Each of the 30 T cell receptor beta chains below was sequenced from the same sample in a study of blood T cell repertoires in COVID-19. Libraries were prepared by immunoSEQ multiplex PCR; TCRdb keeps only in-frame clonotypes and omits some of them. There are 68,000 or so clones in the sample; roughly 89% occur only once, and roughly 8.8% lies in the top ten. The material sequenced was peripheral blood. The origin of the receptors is a man in his forties or fifties with active COVID-19.

The genes are TRBV7-9 and TRBJ2-1, with 12 bases lining up with TRBD2. Germline V CDR1 and CDR2: SEHNR, FQNEAQ (reference sequence). The CDR3 has 18 amino acids. The V gene end was trimmed by 0 bases and the J gene end by 4 bases; junction bases not matched to a gene: 7. CDR3 amino acids: CASSLAVLAGGNYNEQFF. In nucleotides, the CDR3 is TGTGCCAGCAGCTTAGCTGTCCTAGCGGGGGGGAATTACAATGAGCAGTTCTTC.

This chain links TRBV2 with TRBJ1-4; 7 positions match TRBD1. The germline gives CDR1 SNHLY, CDR2 FYNNEI. The CDR3 contains 14 residues. V trimming: 8 bases; J trimming: 3 bases; junction bases outside the gene matches: 6. In DNA, the CDR3 is TGTGCCAGCCGAACGGGACAGTCTAATGAAAAACTGTTTTTT. This codes for CASRTGQSNEKLFF.

This clone was observed once. The genes are TRBV6-6 and TRBJ1-4; unclear D gene. Germline CDR1 reads MNHNY; CDR2 reads SVGAGI (reference sequence). Trimming took 6 bases from V and 5 from J, leaving 4 bases between them. CDR3 length: 11 residues. CDR3 DNA: TGTGCCAGCAGCGTAAATGAAAAACTGTTTTTT. Protein product: CASSVNEKLFF.

The table lists this clone with a count of one. The rearrangement uses TRBV27 and TRBJ1-2; 9 bases agree with TRBD1. Trimming removed 5 bases from V and 7 bases from J; junction bases left unmatched: 11. Germline CDR1 reads MNHEY; CDR2 reads SMNVEV (reference sequence). CDR3 length: 15 residues. The CDR3 region is CASSAITGGFSGYTF. Written as DNA, the CDR3 is TGTGCCAGCAGTGCCATCACAGGGGGCTTTTCTGGCTACACCTTC.

This rearrangement joins TRBV27 to TRBJ1-2; TRBD1 agrees at 8 bases. The length of the CDR3 is 16 residues. V gave up 6 bases and J gave up 2 bases; unmatched junction bases: 11. The V gene's germline CDR1 is MNHEY and CDR2 SMNVEV (reference sequence). The CDR3 DNA reads TGTGCCAGCAGCGAAACAGGACAGGGCAGAAACTATGGCTACACCTTC. Protein: CASSETGQGRNYGYTF.

Written as DNA, the CDR3 is TGTGCCAGCAGCTGGACTTACGGAGAGGATCAGCCCCAGCATTTT. It codes for CASSWTYGEDQPQHF. The chain recombines TRBV7-2 with TRBJ1-5; D unresolved. CDR1 and CDR2 from the germline V gene are SGHTA and FQGNSA. Trimming left V 4 bases short and J 5 bases short, with 15 bases between. This CDR3 region has 15 residues.

This clone appeared a single time. The chain couples TRBV29-1 to TRBJ2-7; TRBD2 is a possible D gene (5 bases). The germline V gene has CDR1 SQVTM and CDR2 ANQGSEA. This CDR3 is built from 12 residues. V was cut by 4 bases and J by 0 bases, with 7 bases left in between. In DNA, the CDR3 is TGCAGCGTTGCGGGGAGCTCCTACGAGCAGTACTTC. As protein: CSVAGSSYEQYF.

V is TRBV11-2 and J is TRBJ2-7, with 9 bases aligning to TRBD1. The CDR3 contains 15 residues. The V gene end was trimmed by 0 bases and the J gene end by 2 bases; junction bases not matched to a gene: 2. Looked up from germline, CDR1 is SGHAT and CDR2 is FQNNGV. CDR3 protein: CASSLDYRGPYEQYF. In DNA form, the CDR3 reads TGTGCCAGCAGCTTAGACTACAGGGGGCCCTACGAGCAGTACTTC.

V gene TRBV5-4 combines with J gene TRBJ1-2; D unresolved. Germline V CDR1 and CDR2: SGHNT, YYREEE (reference sequence). The CDR3 runs 12 residues. Trimming shortened V by 3 bases and J by 10 bases, and 13 bases separated the two germline ends. The CDR3 coding sequence is TGTGCCAGCAGCTCAGGAGGGCCCAACTACACCTTC. Translating gives CASSSGGPNYTF.

The chain is built from TRBV3-1 (or the pseudogene TRBV3-2) and TRBJ2-3; 7 bases fit TRBD1. Germline assignment: CDR1 LGHDT and CDR2 YNNKEL (reference sequence). CDR3 length: 14 amino acids. V lost 4 bases to trimming and J lost 3 bases; unmatched junction nucleotides: 4. DNA of the CDR3: TGTGCCAGCAGCCGAGGGGGCGCAACAGATACGCAGTATTTT. It translates to CASSRGGATDTQYF.

V and J are TRBV6-6 and TRBJ2-7, with D maybe TRBD1 (6 bases). The V end lost 2 bases, the J end lost 2 bases, and 10 bases lay between the germline ends. Per germline, CDR1 MNHNY and CDR2 SVGAGI (reference sequence). The CDR3 has 14 amino acids. The CDR3 coding sequence is TGTGCCAGCAGTTACATGCAGGGGCCCTACGAGCAGTACTTC. Translation: CASSYMQGPYEQYF.

V usage is TRBV5-1 and J usage is TRBJ2-3, with 9 bases aligning to TRBD1. The germline V gene encodes CDR1 SGHRS and CDR2 YFSETQ. This CDR3 has 14 amino acids. V lost 4 bases, J lost 4 bases, and 4 bases stayed unmatched. CDR3 amino acids: CASSPDRGSDTQYF. DNA of the CDR3: TGCGCCAGCAGCCCGGACAGGGGTTCAGATACGCAGTATTTT.

This chain links TRBV11-2 with TRBJ2-7, with D tentatively TRBD2 (5 bases). Per germline, CDR1 SGHAT and CDR2 FQNNGV. This CDR3 is 16 amino acids long. Trimming removed 1 base from V and 0 bases from J, with 13 bases in between. CDR3 in DNA: TGTGCCAGCAGCTTAGGAGAGGGCGCAACCTCCTACGAGCAGTACTTC. As protein: CASSLGEGATSYEQYF. Based on the CDR3 plus reference TRBV11-2 and TRBJ2-7, the full variable domain is EAGVAQSPRYKIIEKRQSVAFWCNPISGHATLYWYQQILGQGPKLLIQFQNNGVVDDSQLPKDRFSAERLKGVDSTLKIQPAKLEDSAVYLCASSLGEGATSYEQYFGPGTRLTVT.

J is TRBJ1-2 and V is TRBV6-2 or TRBV6-3; tentative D call: TRBD1 (5 bases). The CDR3 has 15 amino acids. Per the germline V gene, CDR1 is MNHEY and CDR2 is SVGEGT. V was cut by 6 bases and J by 0 bases, with 14 bases left in between. The CDR3 loop reads CASSFAGAANYGYTF. The CDR3 bases are TGTGCCAGCAGCTTTGCTGGGGCAGCTAACTATGGCTACACCTTC.

This chain connects TRBV6-2 or TRBV6-3 to TRBJ2-1, with 12 bases fitting TRBD1. This CDR3 comprises 17 residues. Germline CDR1 reads MNHEY; CDR2 reads SVGEGT. Losses at the gene ends were 5 bases for V and 6 bases for J; bases not matched to a gene: 11. The DNA of the CDR3 is TGTGCCAGCAGTACGGGACAGGGGGCGTCACCTCTCAATGAGCAGTTCTTC. Its protein product is CASSTGQGASPLNEQFF.

Only a few counts were recorded for this clone. The V call is TRBV6-5, the J call TRBJ1-5; D is perhaps TRBD1 (5 bases). This CDR3 is 14 amino acids long. The V and J ends lost 4 bases and 9 bases respectively, with 16 bases between them. Germline lookup yields CDR1 MNHEY and CDR2 SVGAGI. CDR3 loop: CASSWTIGARPQHF. CDR3 sequence (DNA): TGTGCCAGCAGTTGGACAATTGGGGCGCGGCCCCAGCATTTT.

Worth noting for this clone: Other DNA sequences in the same sample also yield this CDR3. This sequence joins TRBV19 and TRBJ1-1, with 8 bases lining up with TRBD1. Germline-derived CDR1 and CDR2 are LNHDA and SQIVND (reference sequence). There are 13 residues in the CDR3. The V segment lost 8 bases and the J segment 1 base; nucleotides outside the gene matches: 3. CDR3 sequence reads: CASRTGRNTEAFF. The CDR3 DNA reads TGTGCCAGTCGGACAGGGCGGAACACTGAAGCTTTCTTT.

The gene calls are TRBV27 and TRBJ1-2; possible D gene TRBD1, 5 bases. Germline loops: CDR1 MNHEY, CDR2 SMNVEV (reference sequence). The V and J ends lost 0 bases and 5 bases respectively, with 13 bases between them. The CDR3 is 15 residues long. The CDR3 region is CASSLSPREFYGYTF. The CDR3 DNA is TGTGCCAGCAGTTTATCCCCCAGGGAATTTTATGGCTACACCTTC.

V usage is TRBV4-1 and J usage is TRBJ2-6, with D hard to call. Trimming shortened V by 4 bases and J by 1 base, and 8 bases separated the two germline ends. Per the germline V gene, CDR1 is MGHRA and CDR2 is YSYEKL. CDR3 length equals 15 residues. The DNA of the CDR3 is TGCGCCAGCAGCCCCTATTTATCTGGGGCCAACGTCCTGACTTTC. It translates to CASSPYLSGANVLTF.

V and J are TRBV29-1 and TRBJ1-2, with 8 bases identical to TRBD1. CDR3 length: 12 amino acids. Germline V gene data show CDR1 as SQVTM and CDR2 as ANQGSEA. After removal of 5 bases from V and 5 bases from J, the junction contained 4 bases not matched to a gene. CDR3 amino acids: CSVIGQGYGYTF. The CDR3 DNA sequence: TGCAGCGTTATTGGACAGGGATATGGCTACACCTTC.

The chain combines TRBV10-1 with TRBJ1-1; D not certain. V gave up 4 bases and J gave up 8 bases, with 14 bases separating them. The CDR3 is 13 residues long. Per the germline V gene, CDR1 is WNHNN and CDR2 is SYGVQD (reference sequence). CDR3 sequence reads: CASSASGNGEAFF. Here the CDR3 DNA reads TGCGCCAGCAGTGCATCCGGGAATGGGGAAGCTTTCTTT.

The rearrangement links TRBV9 to TRBJ2-1; D possibly corresponds to TRBD1 (6 bases). Germline V CDR1 and CDR2: SGDLS, YYNGEE. This CDR3 has 15 residues. The V end was cut by 3 bases, the J end by 0 bases, with 10 bases between. The CDR3 bases are TGTGCCAGCAGCGCGACAGGCGACTCCTACAATGAGCAGTTCTTC. It is translated as CASSATGDSYNEQFF.

CDR3 loop: CSAGWARGADTQYF. The CDR3 coding sequence is TGCAGCGCCGGATGGGCCAGGGGGGCAGATACGCAGTATTTT. The gene calls are TRBV29-1 and TRBJ2-3; D perhaps matches TRBD1 (7 bases). The germline V gene has CDR1 SQVTM and CDR2 ANQGSEA. Trimming pared 7 bases from V and 4 bases from J, leaving 18 bases between. The CDR3 has 14 residues.

This chain joins TRBV9 and TRBJ2-1; TRBD2 matches at 10 bases. Germline loops: CDR1 SGDLS, CDR2 YYNGEE. V lost 2 bases to trimming and J lost 9 bases; unmatched junction nucleotides: 11. The CDR3 covers 16 residues. DNA for the CDR3: TGTGCCAGCAGCGTGGCTAGCGGGGGCGCCTTGGGTGAGCAGTTCTTC. This gives the protein CASSVASGGALGEQFF.

The J gene is TRBJ2-7, the V gene TRBV7-2; 7 nucleotides agree with TRBD2. Germline V gives CDR1 SGHTA, CDR2 FQGNSA. Unmatched junction bases numbered 16, after V lost 4 bases and J lost 7 bases. The CDR3 has 16 residues. This CDR3 is CASSSLIAGPRGEQYF. CDR3 DNA sequence: TGTGCCAGCAGCTCCCTCATAGCGGGTCCCCGCGGGGAGCAGTACTTC.

This clone was seen a single time. This chain joins TRBV10-2 and TRBJ1-5; D call uncertain. V was trimmed by 6 bases and J by 5 bases, leaving 8 bases between them. This CDR3 is 12 amino acids long. The V gene's germline CDR1 is WSHSY and CDR2 SAAADI. CDR3 sequence reads: CASRDGDQPQHF. CDR3 bases: TGCGCCAGCAGAGACGGAGATCAGCCCCAGCATTTT.

This clone was observed once. V gene TRBV6-5 combines with J gene TRBJ1-2; 8 bases line up with TRBD1. The V gene end was trimmed by 6 bases and the J gene end by 7 bases; junction bases not matched to a gene: 10. CDR3 length: 14 residues. Germline-derived CDR1 and CDR2 are MNHEY and SVGAGI. CDR3 DNA: TGTGCCAGCAGATACGGTCAGGGGGCGAGTGGCTACACCTTC. The encoded protein is CASRYGQGASGYTF.

The chain carries TRBV3-1 (or the pseudogene TRBV3-2) and TRBJ2-7, with D perhaps TRBD1 (6 bases). The V end was cut by 4 bases, the J end by 7 bases, with 14 bases between. The CDR3 extends over 13 amino acids. Germline assignment: CDR1 LGHDT and CDR2 YNNKEL (reference sequence). Here the CDR3 DNA reads TGTGCCAGCAGCCCTACAGGGTTCGGTGAGCAGTACTTC. Protein product: CASSPTGFGEQYF.

This clone was found once. Written as DNA, the CDR3 is TGTGCCAGCAGTGAATCATCTTGGCGGGTCCAAGCTTTCTTT. Translation gives CASSESSWRVQAFF. The chain has TRBV25-1 and TRBJ1-1; no reliable D call. Germline values: CDR1 MGHDK, CDR2 SYGVNS. The CDR3 is 14 residues long. Trimming stripped 1 base from V and 9 bases from J, with 15 bases between.

This chain joins TRBV25-1 and TRBJ2-1; the D gene is possibly TRBD2 (7 bases). Trimming took off 2 bases at V and 6 bases at J, with 17 bases between the two ends. This CDR3 region has 16 residues. The germline CDR1 and CDR2 sequences are MGHDK and SYGVNS. This chain's CDR3 is CASSEDWGGPRNEQFF. In nucleotides, the CDR3 is TGTGCCAGCAGTGAAGATTGGGGGGGCCCTCGCAATGAGCAGTTCTTC. The full variable domain, in which reference TRBV25-1 and TRBJ2-1 provide the parts outside the CDR3, is EADIYQTPRYLVIGTGKKITLECSQTMGHDKMYWYQQDPGMELHLIHYSYGVNSTEKGDLSSESTVSRIRTEHFPLTLESARPSHTSQYLCASSEDWGGPRNEQFFGPGTRLTVL.